This TCR beta chain came from a study of T cell changes during pregnancy in multiple sclerosis. Sequenced by immunoSEQ multiplex PCR; TCRdb stores in-frame clones only, minus some. The sample lists 35,000 to 50,000 clones; about 88% were seen once. This CDR3 contains 14 residues. V shed 4 bases and J shed 4 bases, with 14 bases lying between them. CDR1 and CDR2 from the germline V gene are SGHDT and YYEEEE. V is TRBV5-6 and J is TRBJ2-5, with D perhaps TRBD1 (6 bases). The sequence derives from a female donor with multiple sclerosis, enrolled in a pregnancy study. The sequences come from CD4+ T cells from peripheral blood mononuclear cells, collected after pregnancy. CDR3 residues: CASSDAGVPETQYF. The CDR3 bases are TGTGCCAGCAGCGATGCAGGGGTCCCAGAGACCCAGTACTTC.